The next 2 T cell receptor beta chains were all read from a single sample in a study of identical twins. TCRdb passed the 5' RACE reads through MiXCR, listing each CDR3 protein once. The table lists under 400,000 distinct CDR3 sequences, 9% to 10% of them singletons, with under 10% in the top ten. The sequencing input was naive T cells sorted from blood. The receptors were gathered from a woman in her fifties or sixties in good health.

This clonotype was seen many times. The gene calls are TRBV5-1 and TRBJ2-1; possible D gene TRBD2, 6 bases. This CDR3 contains 17 residues. Germline CDR1 and CDR2: SGHRS and YFSETQ. V lost 0 bases, J lost 8 bases, and 21 bases lay in between. CDR3 region: CASSLAETRPMTDEQFF. The DNA for the CDR3 is TGCGCCAGCAGCTTGGCCGAGACTAGGCCTATGACCGATGAGCAGTTCTTC. The variable domain in full, with the rest retrieved from reference TRBV5-1 and TRBJ2-1, is KAGVTQTPRYLIKTRGQQVTLSCSPISGHRSVSWYQQTPGQGLQFLFEYFSETQRNKGNFPGRFSGRQFSNSRSEMNVSTLELGDSALYLCASSLAETRPMTDEQFFGPGTRLTVL.

This chain links TRBV7-8 with TRBJ2-5, with D perhaps matching TRBD1 (5 bases). Germline V gives CDR1 SGHVS, CDR2 FQNEAQ. V lost 3 bases and J 0 bases, leaving 17 bases between the germline ends. This CDR3 comprises 17 residues. The CDR3: CASSLPPWTKYQETQYF. CDR3 nucleotide sequence: TGTGCCAGCAGCTTGCCTCCCTGGACAAAGTACCAAGAGACCCAGTACTTC.